Following are 28 T cell receptor beta chains from one sample sequenced in a study of shared clonotypes between healthy human individuals. Data came from immunoSEQ multiplex PCR; TCRdb stores just in-frame clones and leaves some out. Of over a million clones listed, roughly 96% were seen once; the top ten hold roughly 1.2%. The sample comprised naive CD4+ T cells sorted from blood. Subset of the sample: CD45RA+ positively selected. The receptors were sampled from a man aged 25-40 years in good health.

Written as DNA, the CDR3 is TGCAGCGTCCGACAGGGTCGGGATCAGCCCCAGCATTTT. It encodes CSVRQGRDQPQHF. The chain uses TRBV29-1 and TRBJ1-5, with TRBD1 identical over 7 bases. Losses at the gene ends were 6 bases for V and 5 bases for J; bases not matched to a gene: 7. The CDR3 consists of 13 residues. The germline V gene encodes CDR1 SQVTM and CDR2 ANQGSEA.

The chain carries TRBV11-2 and TRBJ2-7; 10 bases line up with TRBD1. The CDR3 is 15 residues long. V shed 2 bases, J shed 2 bases, and the junction held 3 bases outside the gene matches. Germline CDR1 and CDR2: SGHAT and FQNNGV. CDR3 bases: TGTGCCAGCAGCTTACTGGACAGGGGGGCCTACGAGCAGTACTTC. It specifies CASSLLDRGAYEQYF.

The V gene is TRBV18, the J gene TRBJ2-7; 7 bases are a match to TRBD2. The germline CDR1 and CDR2 sequences are KGHSH and LQKENI. The length of the CDR3 is 14 residues. J was trimmed by 4 bases and V by 3 bases; bases with no gene match: 6. CDR3 nucleotides: TGTGCCAGCTCACCGCGACTAGCACATTACGAGCAGTACTTC. This translates into CASSPRLAHYEQYF.

This sequence joins TRBV5-1 and TRBJ2-1, with 14 nucleotides matching TRBD2. The V gene's germline CDR1 is SGHRS and CDR2 YFSETQ. The V segment lost 4 bases and the J segment 5 bases; nucleotides outside the gene matches: 5. The CDR3 has 16 amino acids. The CDR3 coding sequence is TGCGCCAGCAGCCACGGGACTAGCGGGGGAGACAATGAGCAGTTCTTC. It translates to CASSHGTSGGDNEQFF.

This chain links TRBV5-5 with TRBJ1-1; 8 nucleotides agree with TRBD1. CDR3 length: 15 residues. Germline-derived CDR1 and CDR2 are SGHKS and YYEKEE (reference sequence). V lost 4 bases to trimming and J lost 1 base; unmatched junction nucleotides: 6. As DNA, the CDR3 is TGTGCCAGCAGCCCCCGGGACAGGCGGAACACTGAAGCTTTCTTT. This translates into CASSPRDRRNTEAFF.

This clone was seen just once. The V gene is TRBV15, the J gene TRBJ1-2; D is perhaps TRBD1 (5 bases). The CDR3 has 12 amino acids. CDR1 LNHNV and CDR2 YYDKDF come from the germline V gene (reference sequence). The ends were cut back, 5 bases at V and 7 bases at J, with 11 bases in the middle. CDR3 DNA sequence: TGTGCCACCAGCGCAGGACACCGTGGCTACACCTTC. The encoded protein is CATSAGHRGYTF.

J is TRBJ2-7 and V is TRBV27; 7 positions agree with TRBD2. Germline CDR1 is MNHEY and CDR2 is SMNVEV (reference sequence). The CDR3 consists of 13 residues. Trimming removed 6 bases from V and 4 bases from J; junction bases left unmatched: 6. Written as DNA, the CDR3 is TGTGCCAGCAGCCGGCGGGGAGGGTACGAGCAGTACTTC. Amino acids: CASSRRGGYEQYF.

The chain couples TRBV5-4 to TRBJ2-1; weak D call: TRBD2 (5 bases). CDR1 SGHNT and CDR2 YYREEE come from the germline V gene (reference sequence). The CDR3 has 13 amino acids. With 0 bases removed from V and 10 bases from J, the gap between germline ends came to 11 bases. CDR3 residues: CASSLALEREQFF. DNA of the CDR3: TGTGCCAGCAGCTTGGCGCTCGAGCGGGAGCAGTTCTTC.

CDR3: CSVLTGGNEKLFF. The CDR3, as DNA: TGCAGCGTCCTGACAGGGGGTAATGAAAAACTGTTTTTT. The rearrangement links TRBV29-1 to TRBJ1-4, with TRBD1 matching over 9 bases. Germline CDR1 and CDR2: SQVTM and ANQGSEA. This CDR3 has 13 amino acids. The J segment lost 4 bases and the V segment lost 6 bases, leaving 3 bases of the junction unmatched.

The chain uses TRBV5-1 and TRBJ2-7; 9 bases map to TRBD1. The V gene end was trimmed by 2 bases and the J gene end by 2 bases; junction bases not matched to a gene: 5. CDR1 and CDR2 (germline): SGHRS, YFSETQ. This CDR3 region has 15 residues. The CDR3 sequence is CASSFGTGKTYEQYF. CDR3 sequence (DNA): TGCGCCAGCAGCTTCGGGACAGGGAAGACCTACGAGCAGTACTTC.

The J gene is TRBJ2-1, the V gene TRBV5-1, with D perhaps TRBD2 (6 bases). With 5 bases removed from V and 3 bases from J, the gap between germline ends came to 18 bases. The CDR3 sequence is 16 residues long. CDR1 SGHRS and CDR2 YFSETQ come from the germline V gene. This chain's CDR3 is CASSPTRLGGYNEQFF. The CDR3 DNA is TGCGCCAGCAGTCCAACGAGACTAGGCGGCTACAATGAGCAGTTCTTC.

The chain couples TRBV7-9 to TRBJ1-5; D might be TRBD1 (6 bases). V lost 1 base, J lost 7 bases, and 11 bases lay in between. Germline V lookup: CDR1 SEHNR, CDR2 FQNEAQ (reference sequence). CDR3 length equals 14 residues. The CDR3, as DNA: TGTGCCAGCAGCTTAGTGGGGGGCGCGCAGCCCCAGCATTTT. This sequence encodes CASSLVGGAQPQHF.

The V call is TRBV28, the J call TRBJ2-7; 11 bases match TRBD2. The CDR3 is made up of 15 amino acids. V gave up 4 bases and J gave up 2 bases; unmatched junction bases: 4. Germline V gene sequence: CDR1 MDHEN, CDR2 SYDVKM. CDR3 residues: CASSSSGRLPYEQYF. As DNA, the CDR3 is TGTGCCAGCAGTTCTAGCGGGAGGTTGCCCTACGAGCAGTACTTC.

This sequence joins TRBV18 and TRBJ2-1; 7 bases line up with TRBD1. CDR3 length: 13 residues. The V and J ends lost 3 bases and 8 bases, in that order; junction bases with no gene match: 4. CDR1 KGHSH and CDR2 LQKENI come from the germline V gene. CDR3 sequence: CASSPRDSHEQFF. The CDR3 DNA follows: TGTGCCAGCTCACCGAGGGACAGTCATGAGCAGTTCTTC.

The rearrangement uses TRBV7-9 and TRBJ2-1; D not resolved. The CDR3 extends over 13 amino acids. Germline CDR1 and CDR2: SEHNR and FQNEAQ (reference sequence). V lost 4 bases and J lost 7, with 11 bases in between. CDR3 protein: CASSSQSGNEQFF. In DNA form, the CDR3 reads TGTGCCAGCAGCTCCCAGAGTGGGAATGAGCAGTTCTTC.

The genes are TRBV5-1 and TRBJ2-1, with D tentatively TRBD1 or TRBD2 (5 bases each). Trimming took 4 bases from V and 4 from J, leaving 12 bases between them. This CDR3 spans 14 amino acids. Per the germline V gene, CDR1 is SGHRS and CDR2 is YFSETQ. CDR3 residues: CASSLRDPYNEQFF. The CDR3 DNA reads TGCGCCAGCAGCCTCCGGGACCCGTACAATGAGCAGTTCTTC.

J is TRBJ2-1 and V is TRBV5-6; 7 positions agree with TRBD2. The length of the CDR3 is 18 residues. Per the germline V gene, CDR1 is SGHDT and CDR2 is YYEEEE. After removal of 0 bases from V and 3 bases from J, the junction contained 12 bases not matched to a gene. DNA for the CDR3: TGTGCCAGCAGCTTGGCGTTGGCTAGCGGACCCTTCTACAATGAGCAGTTCTTC. As protein: CASSLALASGPFYNEQFF. The entire variable domain, with the rest obtained from reference TRBV5-6 and TRBJ2-1, is as follows: DAGVTQSPTHLIKTRGQQVTLRCSPKSGHDTVSWYQQALGQGPQFIFQYYEEEERQRGNFPDRFSGHQFPNYSSELNVNALLLGDSALYLCASSLALASGPFYNEQFFGPGTRLTVL.

This clone was observed once. Here the CDR3 reads CASSPDSGYNQPQHF. In DNA, the CDR3 is TGTGCCAGCTCACCGGACAGCGGATACAATCAGCCCCAGCATTTT. This chain links TRBV18 with TRBJ1-5, with D possibly being TRBD1 (6 bases). Germline CDR1 and CDR2: KGHSH and LQKENI. Trimming took 3 bases from V and 3 from J, leaving 12 bases between them. This CDR3 comprises 15 residues.

The chain employs TRBV5-1 and TRBJ2-7; TRBD1 is a possible D gene (6 bases). The CDR3 contains 15 residues. CDR1 and CDR2 from the germline V gene are SGHRS and YFSETQ. With 4 bases removed from V and 0 bases from J, the gap between germline ends came to 14 bases. The CDR3 protein is CASSPSGQSSYEQYF. The CDR3 DNA follows: TGCGCCAGCAGCCCCTCCGGACAGAGCTCCTACGAGCAGTACTTC.

The chain has TRBV19 and TRBJ1-1, with 8 bases that match TRBD1. This CDR3 region has 16 residues. The V segment lost 7 bases and the J segment 5 bases; nucleotides outside the gene matches: 15. Germline V CDR1 and CDR2: LNHDA, SQIVND (reference sequence). This chain's CDR3 is CASISNFDRGRTEAFF. The CDR3 nucleotides are TGTGCCAGTATAAGTAATTTTGACAGGGGCAGGACTGAAGCTTTCTTT.

The chain has TRBV5-6 and TRBJ2-7, with TRBD1 identical over 8 bases. Germline lookup yields CDR1 SGHDT and CDR2 YYEEEE. Unmatched junction bases numbered 5, after V lost 2 bases and J lost 4 bases. The CDR3 has 14 amino acids. This chain's CDR3 is CASSFGRGQYEQYF. The CDR3 DNA sequence: TGTGCCAGCAGCTTCGGCAGGGGGCAATACGAGCAGTACTTC.

The CDR3 DNA follows: TGTGCCAGCAGCTTATCCACCGGGACACCCCCAGAGACCCAGTACTTC. It yields the protein CASSLSTGTPPETQYF. The rearrangement joins TRBV11-2 to TRBJ2-5, with D perhaps matching TRBD1 (6 bases). Germline-derived CDR1 and CDR2 are SGHAT and FQNNGV. The CDR3 contains 16 residues. Trimming removed 2 bases at V and 4 bases at J, with 17 bases between. Complete variable domain (other parts from reference TRBV11-2 and TRBJ2-5): EAGVAQSPRYKIIEKRQSVAFWCNPISGHATLYWYQQILGQGPKLLIQFQNNGVVDDSQLPKDRFSAERLKGVDSTLKIQPAKLEDSAVYLCASSLSTGTPPETQYFGPGTRLLVL.

The chain links TRBV5-1 to TRBJ2-7; 12 nucleotides line up with TRBD2. The V and J ends lost 2 bases and 6 bases, in that order; junction bases with no gene match: 6. Germline V CDR1 and CDR2: SGHRS, YFSETQ. The CDR3 extends over 15 amino acids. CDR3 region: CASSFGLAGGGEQYF. DNA for the CDR3: TGCGCCAGCAGCTTTGGCCTAGCGGGAGGGGGCGAGCAGTACTTC.

The V and J genes are TRBV11-3 and TRBJ2-7; D uncertain. CDR1 and CDR2 (germline): SGHNT, YENEEA. V lost 4 bases to trimming and J lost 9 bases, with 25 bases between them. The CDR3 length is 16 residues. The CDR3 sequence: CASSSEPPLHLRVQYF. CDR3 DNA: TGTGCCAGCAGCTCAGAGCCCCCACTCCATTTGCGCGTGCAGTACTTC.

This rearrangement joins TRBV11-2 to TRBJ1-2; possible D gene TRBD1, 5 bases. The CDR3 has 16 amino acids. Per germline, CDR1 SGHAT and CDR2 FQNNGV. V lost 6 bases to trimming and J lost 8 bases, with 25 bases between them. The CDR3 DNA reads as TGTGCCAGCAGACTTTCCTACGGGACGAAGGCCGACGGCTACACCTTC. It is translated as CASRLSYGTKADGYTF.

CDR3 sequence (DNA): TGTGCCAGCAGTTTAGGAACAGTTCCCGGGGAGCTGTTTTTT. This codes for CASSLGTVPGELFF. This sequence joins TRBV28 and TRBJ2-2; D gene uncertain. The V and J ends lost 2 bases and 6 bases respectively, with 10 bases between them. The CDR3 covers 14 residues. Looked up from germline, CDR1 is MDHEN and CDR2 is SYDVKM.

This chain joins TRBV29-1 and TRBJ2-7; D is ambiguous. Trimming removed 7 bases from V and 0 bases from J, with 10 bases in between. Germline assignment: CDR1 SQVTM and CDR2 ANQGSEA. The CDR3 extends over 12 amino acids. The CDR3 sequence is CSAAGPSYEQYF. The CDR3 nucleotides read TGCAGCGCCGCCGGACCCTCCTACGAGCAGTACTTC.

V usage is TRBV7-9 and J usage is TRBJ2-3; D is tentatively TRBD1 or TRBD2 (5 bases each). V was cut by 5 bases and J by 4 bases, with 22 bases left in between. The length of the CDR3 is 17 residues. Per the germline V gene, CDR1 is SEHNR and CDR2 is FQNEAQ (reference sequence). As DNA, the CDR3 is TGTGCCAGCAGCCCACGCCCGGGACCATGGCCCTCAGATACGCAGTATTTT. Its protein is CASSPRPGPWPSDTQYF.